The 9 T cell receptor beta chains below come from one sample, sequenced in a study of blood T cell repertoires in COVID-19. Profiling relied on immunoSEQ multiplex PCR, and the TCRdb table lists in-frame clones only, not all of them. The profile covers tens of thousands of clones, with about 74% appearing a single time and under 2.5% taken by the ten largest. Sequenced sample: peripheral blood. The source of these receptors is an older man with COVID-19, enrolled during active disease.

This clone was seen more than once but under ten times. The chain joins TRBV18 to TRBJ2-2; 12 nucleotides align to TRBD2. The CDR3 loop spans 16 amino acids. The V gene's germline CDR1 is KGHSH and CDR2 LQKENI. Trimming took 3 bases from V and 5 from J; bases not matched to a gene: 4. The CDR3 region is CASSPRLAGETGELFF. The CDR3 DNA is TGTGCCAGCTCACCTAGACTAGCGGGAGAAACCGGGGAGCTGTTTTTT.

The V call is TRBV28, the J call TRBJ1-2; no reliable D call. V shed 8 bases and J shed 0 bases, with 16 bases lying between them. The germline CDR1 and CDR2 sequences are MDHEN and SYDVKM. There are 15 residues in the CDR3. CDR3: CASSTAAASNYGYTF. The CDR3 DNA is TGTGCCAGCTCTACAGCGGCAGCTTCTAACTATGGCTACACCTTC.

The CDR3 coding sequence is TGTGCCAGCAGCTTGCTGGAGTACGGAACAGATACGCAGTATTTT. Its protein is CASSLLEYGTDTQYF. The V call is TRBV5-6, the J call TRBJ2-3; D unresolved. This CDR3 is built from 15 residues. Trimming stripped 1 base from V and 3 bases from J, with 12 bases between. Per germline, CDR1 SGHDT and CDR2 YYEEEE.

The chain has TRBV6-6 and TRBJ2-7; TRBD1 matches at 7 bases. V lost 6 bases, J lost 2 bases, and 7 bases stayed unmatched. This CDR3 has 14 amino acids. Germline V lookup: CDR1 MNHNY, CDR2 SVGAGI (reference sequence). The CDR3 here is CASSRRGQAYEQYF. The CDR3 DNA is TGTGCCAGCAGCCGAAGAGGACAGGCCTACGAGCAGTACTTC.

This rearrangement joins TRBV5-1 to TRBJ1-5; TRBD1 might be the D (6 bases). The V gene lost 0 bases and the J gene lost 5 bases, with 12 bases spanning the gap. The CDR3 spans 15 residues. Looked up from germline, CDR1 is SGHRS and CDR2 is YFSETQ. In nucleotides, the CDR3 is TGCGCCAGCAGCTTGGAGTCAGGGGTTTATCAGCCCCAGCATTTT. Protein product: CASSLESGVYQPQHF.

The V gene is TRBV3-1 (or the pseudogene TRBV3-2), the J gene TRBJ1-1; D call uncertain. CDR3 size: 12 residues. The V gene lost 3 bases and the J gene lost 3 bases, with 5 bases spanning the gap. CDR1 is LGHDT and CDR2 is YNNKEL in the germline V gene (reference sequence). The CDR3 here is CASSHGHTEAFF. The CDR3, as DNA: TGTGCCAGCAGCCATGGGCACACTGAAGCTTTCTTT.

The chain links TRBV11-2 to TRBJ1-1; tentatively, D is TRBD1 (6 bases). The CDR3 covers 17 residues. V was shortened by 5 bases and J by 4 bases, with 23 bases between the two germline ends. Germline V gene sequence: CDR1 SGHAT, CDR2 FQNNGV. CDR3 bases: TGTGCCAGCAGCCATTGGGCCTCCCAATTAGGGGGCACTGAAGCTTTCTTT. It is translated as CASSHWASQLGGTEAFF.

This clone has only one observation. The chain uses TRBV5-8 and TRBJ2-1; weak D call: TRBD1 (5 bases). The CDR3 length is 15 residues. The ends were cut back, 0 bases at V and 1 base at J, with 8 bases in the middle. The V gene's germline CDR1 is SGHTS and CDR2 YDEGEE. The CDR3 DNA reads as TGTGCCAGCAGCTTGGTAGGGGAATCCTACAATGAGCAGTTCTTC. It is translated as CASSLVGESYNEQFF.

J is TRBJ2-7 and V is TRBV7-9; D call uncertain. This CDR3 has 11 residues. Germline loops: CDR1 SEHNR, CDR2 FQNEAQ (reference sequence). The germline V and J ends were trimmed by 5 bases and 6 bases, with 8 bases remaining between them. CDR3 coding DNA: TGTGCCAGCAGCCCGCGCCTCGAGCAGTACTTC. This sequence encodes CASSPRLEQYF.